The following is a T cell receptor beta chain sequence with its context. This entry is derived from a study of blood T cell repertoires in COVID-19. Turning to the study itself: Samples taken during acute and convalescent COVID-19 were collected in the United States, Italy and Spain. In each case, the material was cDNA or gDNA derived from T cells, B-cell-depleted T cells, or PBMCs.

Germline-derived CDR1 and CDR2 are SGHNT and YYREEE (reference sequence). Trimming took off 3 bases at V and 7 bases at J, with 20 bases between the two ends. The CDR3 sequence is 16 residues long. Per the study methods: By means of reference gene primer amplification, nucleated cell counts were estimated. The assay was immunoSEQ multiplex PCR, and TCRdb's table has in-frame clones only and misses some. That table gives V, J and clone size, and the DNA gave D and trimming. The repertoire consists of fewer than 350,000 clones, with around 81% occurring once and the leading ten covering 2.5% to 3%. The sample comprised peripheral blood. The rearrangement joins TRBV5-4 to TRBJ2-1, with D tentatively TRBD2 (6 bases). This receptor was identified in a woman between 55 and 75 years old with active or convalescent COVID-19. In nucleotides, the CDR3 is TGTGCCAGCAGCTCCGCCGGGGGAAGTCCCACTAATGAGCAGTTCTTC. Translating it yields CASSSAGGSPTNEQFF.